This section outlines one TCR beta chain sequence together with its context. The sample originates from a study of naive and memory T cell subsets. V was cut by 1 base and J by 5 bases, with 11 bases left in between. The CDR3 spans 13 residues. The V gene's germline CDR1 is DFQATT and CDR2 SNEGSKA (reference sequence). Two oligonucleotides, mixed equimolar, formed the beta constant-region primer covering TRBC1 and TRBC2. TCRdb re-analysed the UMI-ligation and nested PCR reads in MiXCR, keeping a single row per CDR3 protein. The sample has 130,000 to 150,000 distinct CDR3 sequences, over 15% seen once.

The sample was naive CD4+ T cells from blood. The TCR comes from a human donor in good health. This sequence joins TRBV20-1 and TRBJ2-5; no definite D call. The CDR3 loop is CSARGLRIETQYF. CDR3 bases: TGCAGTGCTAGAGGGTTGAGGATTGAGACCCAGTACTTC.